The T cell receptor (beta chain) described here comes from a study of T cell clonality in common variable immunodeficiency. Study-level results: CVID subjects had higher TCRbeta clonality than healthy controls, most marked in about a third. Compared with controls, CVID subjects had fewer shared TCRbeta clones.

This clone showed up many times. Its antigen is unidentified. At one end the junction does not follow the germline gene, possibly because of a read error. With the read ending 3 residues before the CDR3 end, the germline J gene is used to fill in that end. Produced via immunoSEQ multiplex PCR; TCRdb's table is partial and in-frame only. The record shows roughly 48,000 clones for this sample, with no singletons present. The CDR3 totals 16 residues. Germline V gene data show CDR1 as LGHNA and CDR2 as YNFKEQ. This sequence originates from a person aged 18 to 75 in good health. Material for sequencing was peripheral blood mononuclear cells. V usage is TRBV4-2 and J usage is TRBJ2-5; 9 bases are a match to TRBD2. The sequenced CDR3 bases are TGCGCCAGCAGCCCCAGATTTAGCGGGAGTGAAGAGACC. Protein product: CASSPRFSGSEET. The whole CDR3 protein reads CASSPRFSGSEETQYF.